This T cell receptor (beta chain) was identified during a study of OX40 agonist ivuxolimab in advanced cancers. General notes on the study: The costimulatory receptor OX40 (CD134) was targeted by ivuxolimab, a fully human IgG2 agonistic monoclonal antibody. Intravenous ivuxolimab was administered to patients every 2 weeks at six dose levels: 0.01, 0.1, 0.3, 1.5, 3 and 10 mg/kg. Of the approximately 54 patients in dose escalation, 19 had hepatocellular carcinoma, some 15 had melanoma, 9 had renal cell carcinoma and 9 had head and neck cancer. In the dose-escalation cohort, more than 80% of patients were male, and the mean age was roughly 56 years with a range of roughly 20 to 79. Prior anti-PD-1, anti-PD-L1 or anti-CTLA-4 therapy was permitted, and checkpoint inhibitors had been received by less than 45% of dose-escalation patients. Three dose-escalation patients achieved partial responses, one with hepatocellular carcinoma and two with cutaneous melanoma. The purpose of peripheral TCRbeta sequencing was to test whether ivuxolimab changed TCR sequence diversity and led to clonal T-cell expansion. The paper covers the monotherapy dose-escalation part of the phase I ivuxolimab trial, which included N of about 50 patients. Overall study results and their limits: Which antigens the clonally expanded peripheral T cells were specific for was not determined. On average, CD8+ T cells showed more expanded clones than CD4+ T cells after ivuxolimab. At doses from 0.1 to 3.0 mg/kg, clonal expansion was seen in both CD4+ and CD8+ blood T cells between baseline and week 6. In the 0.1-3.0 mg/kg groups, partial responders had among the lowest normalized peripheral clonal expansion, particularly in CD8+ T cells. Low levels of normalized T-cell clonal expansion were also seen in some patients who did not respond.

As regards this clone: No cognate antigen has been identified for it. No base quality information exists; no much larger clone differs at one position.

The trial excluded patients who had a history of autoimmune disease or who were on systemic immunosuppression. Peripheral blood for TCR sequencing was collected from all dose cohorts at baseline, on cycle 4 day 1, and on cycle 7 day 1. Samples were obtained from an open-label, multicenter, first-in-human phase I dose-escalation trial of ivuxolimab. Adults with locally advanced or metastatic melanoma, renal cell carcinoma, hepatocellular carcinoma or head and neck squamous cell carcinoma were enrolled in the trial. CD4+ and CD8+ T cells were sorted separately from peripheral blood before TCR sequencing. CDR3 length: 13 amino acids, cysteine to phenylalanine. Only the CDR3 DNA is retained, 39 bases long and in frame from the first base. The germline V gene specifies MDHEN as CDR1 and SYDVKM as CDR2. Trimming costs V 5 bases and J 3 bases, and their ends lie 9 bases apart. To sequence the TCRbeta CDR3 region, genomic DNA was isolated from the sorted cells. TCRbeta CDR3 regions were sequenced using the immunoSEQ Assay. Here the immuneACCESS table is served through TCRdb, limited to in-frame sequences with V and J called. Missing clones are a known gap in these copies; in checked studies unresolved V genes cover under half, and the rest lacks a known reason. Recorded for this sample are around 60,000 clones; roughly 90% of them occurred a single time. The ten largest clones add up to 15% to 20% of the sample.

The chain joins TRBV28 to TRBJ2-3; no D gene can be assigned with confidence. This TCR was sampled from an adult with an advanced solid tumor such as melanoma, head and neck, liver or kidney cancer. The source was CD4+ or CD8+ T cells sorted from blood, collected in a trial of the OX40 agonist ivuxolimab. Here the CDR3 is given as CASSMEETDTQYF. The nucleotide sequence is given as TGTGCCAGCAGTATGGAAGAGACAGATACGCAGTATTTT.